Below are 17 T cell receptor beta chains sequenced from a single sample in a study of T cell responses to AZD1222 COVID-19 vaccine. Profiled with immunoSEQ multiplex PCR; TCRdb holds only in-frame clones, not every one. In the table there are about 77,000 clones, around 90% of which are singletons. Sequenced material: peripheral blood, taken 28 days after the second AZD1222 dose. These receptors all come from an adult who received the AZD1222 COVID-19 vaccine.

V is TRBV19 and J is TRBJ2-1; 9 positions match TRBD2. The germline CDR1 and CDR2 sequences are LNHDA and SQIVND (reference sequence). Trimming cost V 7 bases and J 7 bases; bases outside gene matches: 14. The CDR3 is 16 amino acids. CDR3 protein: CASTFRGLAGTNEQFF. As DNA, the CDR3 is TGTGCCAGTACCTTCCGGGGGCTAGCGGGAACGAATGAGCAGTTCTTC. The variable domain in full, completed from reference TRBV19 and TRBJ2-1, reads DGGITQSPKYLFRKEGQNVTLSCEQNLNHDAMYWYRQDPGQGLRLIYYSQIVNDFQKGDIAEGYSVSREKKESFPLTVTSAQKNPTAFYLCASTFRGLAGTNEQFFGPGTRLTVL.

The chain carries TRBV29-1 and TRBJ2-7; 7 nucleotides agree with TRBD2. Germline V gene data show CDR1 as SQVTM and CDR2 as ANQGSEA. The trim removed 4 bases at V and 7 bases at J, leaving 10 bases unmatched. This CDR3 comprises 13 residues. The CDR3 region is CSVGPSGSREQYF. CDR3 in DNA: TGCAGCGTTGGACCTAGCGGTTCGAGGGAGCAGTACTTC.

This clone was detected only once. The V gene is TRBV6-5, the J gene TRBJ1-2; 12 nucleotides agree with TRBD1. CDR3 length: 15 amino acids. Germline V gene sequence: CDR1 MNHEY, CDR2 SVGAGI. V lost 1 base, J lost 4 bases, and 1 base stayed unmatched. The CDR3 region has the DNA TGTGCCAGCAGTTACTGGGACAGGGGGCCCTATGGCTACACCTTC. Translated, it gives CASSYWDRGPYGYTF.

The J gene is TRBJ2-3, the V gene TRBV5-1; 9 bases line up with TRBD2. This CDR3 contains 15 residues. The V segment lost 3 bases and the J segment 4 bases; nucleotides outside the gene matches: 6. CDR1 and CDR2 (germline): SGHRS, YFSETQ. CDR3 DNA: TGCGCCAGCAGCTGGGGGACTAGCAGGGCAGATACGCAGTATTTT. Its translation: CASSWGTSRADTQYF.

The J gene is TRBJ1-2, the V gene TRBV20-1; 8 positions agree with TRBD1. V was pared by 3 bases and J by 5 bases, with 5 bases of the junction left unmatched. The germline V gene encodes CDR1 DFQATT and CDR2 SNEGSKA (reference sequence). This CDR3 contains 13 residues. CDR3 nucleotide sequence: TGCAGTGCTAGTTCCACAGGGGGTTATGGCTACACCTTC. Translating gives CSASSTGGYGYTF.

The CDR3 sequence: CASSGTDQPQHF. CDR3 nucleotide sequence: TGTGCCAGCTCCGGGACCGACCAGCCCCAGCATTTT. This chain joins TRBV19 and TRBJ1-5; the D gene is possibly TRBD1 (5 bases). Trimming took off 9 bases at V and 7 bases at J, with 13 bases between the two ends. This CDR3 contains 12 residues. CDR1 and CDR2 from the germline V gene are LNHDA and SQIVND (reference sequence). The whole variable domain, remainder taken from reference TRBV19 and TRBJ1-5, is DGGITQSPKYLFRKEGQNVTLSCEQNLNHDAMYWYRQDPGQGLRLIYYSQIVNDFQKGDIAEGYSVSREKKESFPLTVTSAQKNPTAFYLCASSGTDQPQHFGDGTRLSIL.

This clone was detected only once. V is TRBV19 and J is TRBJ1-1, with TRBD1 matching over 9 bases. CDR3 length: 14 residues. Germline loops: CDR1 LNHDA, CDR2 SQIVND (reference sequence). The ends lost 5 bases at V and 4 bases at J; junction bases unmatched: 5. CDR3 nucleotides: TGTGCCAGTAGTGTGGGACAGGGCCGCACTGAAGCTTTCTTT. Amino acid sequence: CASSVGQGRTEAFF.

The J gene is TRBJ2-7, the V gene TRBV6-5; D is ambiguous. The CDR3 contains 14 residues. V shed 0 bases and J shed 4 bases, with 10 bases lying between them. Germline lookup yields CDR1 MNHEY and CDR2 SVGAGI. CDR3 in amino acids: CASSYSARGYEQYF. DNA of the CDR3: TGTGCCAGCAGTTACTCGGCTCGAGGATACGAGCAGTACTTC.

The V gene is TRBV5-1, the J gene TRBJ2-7; D is unresolved. The CDR3 sequence is 12 residues long. Germline V lookup: CDR1 SGHRS, CDR2 YFSETQ. The germline V and J ends were trimmed by 4 bases and 3 bases, with 8 bases remaining between them. The CDR3 DNA reads as TGCGCCAGCAGCGCCGCCCTCTACGAGCAGTACTTC. It yields the protein CASSAALYEQYF.

The rearrangement joins TRBV18 to TRBJ2-3, with TRBD1 matching 7 bases. CDR1 is KGHSH and CDR2 is LQKENI in the germline V gene. The CDR3 has 15 residues. With 5 bases clipped from V and 1 base from J, the junction kept 6 bases outside the gene matches. The CDR3 DNA follows: TGTGCCAGCTCATCGGACAGGCCCCGCACAGATACGCAGTATTTT. Protein: CASSSDRPRTDTQYF.

The rearrangement links TRBV5-1 to TRBJ1-2; D perhaps matches TRBD1 (5 bases). Germline CDR1 is SGHRS and CDR2 is YFSETQ. The V gene lost 4 bases and the J gene lost 7 bases, with 20 bases spanning the gap. The CDR3 is made up of 15 amino acids. Here the CDR3 reads CASSVGSGWVSGYTF. CDR3 nucleotides: TGCGCCAGCAGCGTGGGATCAGGGTGGGTCTCTGGCTACACCTTC.

V gene TRBV6-5 combines with J gene TRBJ2-3; no clear D gene. V was cut by 10 bases and J by 0 bases, with 11 bases left in between. The CDR3 sequence is 13 residues long. Germline V gene sequence: CDR1 MNHEY, CDR2 SVGAGI. The CDR3 sequence is CATGPGSTDTQYF. CDR3 nucleotides: TGTGCCACCGGCCCGGGTAGCACAGATACGCAGTATTTT.

This chain uses TRBV19 with TRBJ1-1, with TRBD1 matching 7 bases. CDR3 length: 16 residues. The V gene's germline CDR1 is LNHDA and CDR2 SQIVND (reference sequence). Unmatched junction bases numbered 9, after V lost 4 bases and J lost 1 base. CDR3 nucleotides: TGTGCCAGTAGTAGGCTACAGGGGATGAGGAACACTGAAGCTTTCTTT. It encodes CASSRLQGMRNTEAFF.

With regard to this clone: Other DNA sequences of this sample code for an identical CDR3. The chain carries TRBV19 and TRBJ1-1; D perhaps matches TRBD1 (5 bases). The germline V gene encodes CDR1 LNHDA and CDR2 SQIVND (reference sequence). This CDR3 region has 14 residues. Between the trimmed V and J ends, which lost 1 base and 0 bases, there was a span of 6 bases. CDR3 loop: CASSIGQLNTEAFF. In nucleotides, the CDR3 is TGTGCCAGTAGTATAGGACAGTTGAACACTGAAGCTTTCTTT.

The chain links TRBV5-6 to TRBJ2-5, with D unclear. The germline V gene has CDR1 SGHDT and CDR2 YYEEEE. The CDR3 is made up of 13 amino acids. The V end lost 2 bases, the J end lost 7 bases, and 12 bases lay between the germline ends. The CDR3 loop reads CASSFRPSGTQYF. In DNA, the CDR3 is TGTGCCAGCAGCTTCAGACCGTCCGGGACCCAGTACTTC.

The chain recombines TRBV30 with TRBJ2-7; TRBD2 agrees at 11 bases. The CDR3 totals 15 residues. Germline V gene sequence: CDR1 GTSNPN, CDR2 SVGIG (reference sequence). Losses at the gene ends were 4 bases for V and 2 bases for J; bases not matched to a gene: 7. The CDR3 sequence is CAWTSGRPGPYEQYF. The CDR3 coding sequence is TGTGCCTGGACTAGCGGGAGGCCTGGCCCCTACGAGCAGTACTTC.

V is TRBV4-3 and J is TRBJ2-1; 8 nucleotides line up with TRBD2. The CDR3 is 17 amino acids. J gave up 4 bases and V 1 base, and 9 bases lay outside the gene matches. CDR1 LGHNA and CDR2 YSLEER come from the germline V gene. This CDR3 reads CASSQAGNSGNYNEQFF. CDR3 nucleotide sequence: TGCGCCAGCAGCCAAGCTGGGAATAGCGGGAATTACAATGAGCAGTTCTTC.